The present entry profiles one T cell receptor (beta chain) with its context. The antigen remains undetermined. Germline CDR1 and CDR2: SGHNT and YYREEE (reference sequence). J gave up 3 bases and V 0 bases, and 5 bases lay outside the gene matches. This CDR3 has 15 residues. The data derive from a study of OX40 agonist ivuxolimab in advanced cancers. Findings and caveats of the study: CD8+ T cells were the subset that, on average, had more expanded clones than CD4+.

Some clones are missing from TCRdb's copy, which holds only in-frame ones; the method was immunoSEQ multiplex PCR. Of tens of thousands of clones in the sample, about 88% were seen once. The sample consisted of CD4+ or CD8+ T cells sorted from blood, taken in a trial of the OX40 agonist ivuxolimab. The chain couples TRBV5-4 to TRBJ2-7, with TRBD2 matching 8 bases. The sequence was collected from an adult with an advanced solid tumor such as melanoma, head and neck, liver or kidney cancer. This CDR3 reads CASSLEVAGNYEQYF. The CDR3 DNA follows: TGTGCCAGCAGCTTGGAGGTAGCGGGGAACTACGAGCAGTACTTC.